The 22 T cell receptor beta chains given below trace back to one sample, sequenced in a study of cytomegalovirus exposure and HLA in healthy donors. Generated by immunoSEQ multiplex PCR, the TCRdb table keeps only in-frame clones and is missing some. Among about 140,000 clones listed, approximately 84% were seen once. The sequenced sample consisted of PBMCs. The receptors derive from a man aged 30 to 39 in good health and CMV-seropositive.

The chain employs TRBV6-1 and TRBJ2-3, with D tentatively TRBD2 (5 bases). Germline V gives CDR1 MNHNS, CDR2 SASEGT. This CDR3 is built from 15 residues. V was clipped by 8 bases and J by 0 bases, with 15 bases between them. The CDR3 bases are TGTGCCAGCGGTAGCGCGCCCACTAGCACAGATACGCAGTATTTT. Its translation is CASGSAPTSTDTQYF.

CDR3 coding DNA: TGTGCCAGCATTTCCATCACGGTGAACACTGAAGCTTTCTTT. It yields the protein CASISITVNTEAFF. The chain uses TRBV6-5 and TRBJ1-1; D is undetermined. The CDR3 is 14 amino acids. Germline CDR1 reads MNHEY; CDR2 reads SVGAGI. Trimming shortened V by 7 bases and J by 0 bases, and 12 bases separated the two germline ends.

CDR3 region: CASIPGLAGGHEQFF. In nucleotides, the CDR3 is TGTGCCAGCATCCCGGGACTAGCGGGAGGGCATGAGCAGTTCTTC. V usage is TRBV11-1 and J usage is TRBJ2-1, with TRBD2 identical over 16 bases. CDR1 is SGHAT and CDR2 is FQDESV in the germline V gene (reference sequence). The CDR3 spans 15 residues. The trim removed 7 bases at V and 8 bases at J, leaving 5 bases unmatched.

This clone was counted a single time. The chain carries TRBV5-6 and TRBJ1-2; 9 nucleotides line up with TRBD1. Per germline, CDR1 SGHDT and CDR2 YYEEEE. CDR3 size: 15 residues. Trimming at V came to 4 bases and at J to 4 bases, leaving 8 bases not matched to a gene. CDR3 loop: CASSPRTGARYGYTF. The DNA of the CDR3 is TGTGCCAGCAGCCCGAGGACAGGGGCGCGCTATGGCTACACCTTC.

This clone was counted a single time. The chain is built from TRBV27 and TRBJ1-2; 11 bases agree with TRBD1. V lost 5 bases and J lost 4; bases outside the gene matches: 12. The CDR3 spans 17 residues. Germline V gene lookup returns CDR1 MNHEY and CDR2 SMNVEV (reference sequence). The CDR3 coding sequence is TGTGCCAGCAGTCAAGGGACAGGGGGGCGACTACTCTATGGCTACACCTTC. As protein: CASSQGTGGRLLYGYTF.

CDR3 protein: CASSLGARDLSYEQYF. CDR3 nucleotides: TGTGCCAGCAGCTTAGGGGCCAGGGATCTCTCCTACGAGCAGTACTTC. The chain links TRBV11-2 to TRBJ2-7; possible D gene TRBD1, 5 bases. V was cut by 1 base and J by 0 bases, with 13 bases left in between. Germline V gives CDR1 SGHAT, CDR2 FQNNGV. The CDR3 is made up of 16 amino acids.

To note about this clone: Relative to the germline gene, one junction end is altered; a read error may explain this. The V call is TRBV2, the J call TRBJ2-7; D may be TRBD2 (5 bases). This CDR3 has 11 residues. Germline lookup yields CDR1 SNHLY and CDR2 FYNNEI. The CDR3 DNA sequence: TGTGCCAGCAGTGGGACGCGGGTTTCCAGCTTC. It translates to CASSGTRVSSF. Full variable domain (missing parts from reference TRBV2 and TRBJ2-7): EPEVTQTPSHQVTQMGQEVILRCVPISNHLYFYWYRQILGQKVEFLVSFYNNEISEKSEIFDDQFSVERPDGSNFTLKIRSTKLEDSAMYFCASSGTRVSSFGPGTRLTVT.

The rearrangement joins TRBV7-9 to TRBJ1-1, with D maybe TRBD1 (6 bases). This CDR3 contains 12 residues. CDR1 SEHNR and CDR2 FQNEAQ come from the germline V gene (reference sequence). Trimming removed 4 bases from V and 7 bases from J, with 10 bases in between. The CDR3 coding sequence is TGTGCCAGCAGCTCTGGACAGATTGAAGCTTTCTTT. Residues: CASSSGQIEAFF. The entire variable domain, with the rest obtained from reference TRBV7-9 and TRBJ1-1, is as follows: DTGVSQNPRHKITKRGQNVTFRCDPISEHNRLYWYRQTLGQGPEFLTYFQNEAQLEKSRLLSDRFSAERPKGSFSTLEIQRTEQGDSAMYLCASSSGQIEAFFGQGTRLTVV.

The chain employs TRBV7-6 and TRBJ2-6; a weak D match, TRBD2 (6 bases). The CDR3 has 17 residues. Trimming shortened V by 1 base and J by 1 base, and 11 bases separated the two germline ends. Germline V gene lookup returns CDR1 SGHVS and CDR2 FNYEAQ. CDR3 region: CASSLGVGTSGANVLTF. In DNA form, the CDR3 reads TGTGCCAGCAGCTTAGGGGTCGGGACTTCTGGGGCCAACGTCCTGACTTTC.

The rearrangement joins TRBV7-9 to TRBJ1-4, with 8 bases fitting TRBD1. The CDR3 length is 17 residues. Germline V gene lookup returns CDR1 SEHNR and CDR2 FQNEAQ (reference sequence). V shed 3 bases and J 7 bases; nucleotides not matched to a gene: 13. The CDR3 spells CASSFPRSDRGREKLFF. As DNA, the CDR3 is TGTGCCAGCAGCTTTCCTCGAAGTGACAGGGGACGTGAAAAACTGTTTTTT.

The chain joins TRBV19 to TRBJ2-3; D possibly corresponds to TRBD2 (6 bases). This CDR3 comprises 15 residues. The germline V gene encodes CDR1 LNHDA and CDR2 SQIVND (reference sequence). Trimming pared 5 bases from V and 6 bases from J, leaving 18 bases between. This CDR3 reads CASSPGDFARDTQYF. The CDR3 DNA sequence: TGTGCCAGTAGTCCCGGGGACTTCGCCCGCGATACGCAGTATTTT.

The chain carries TRBV6-5 and TRBJ1-6; D is undetermined. The CDR3 has 14 amino acids. Trimming took 5 bases from V and 10 from J, leaving 15 bases between them. Germline values: CDR1 MNHEY, CDR2 SVGAGI. The CDR3 DNA reads as TGTGCCAGCAGTCTGGAGCCCCGGGGATCACCCCTCCACTTT. Its protein is CASSLEPRGSPLHF.

The rearrangement joins TRBV4-3 to TRBJ1-1, with 7 bases identical to TRBD1. There are 16 residues in the CDR3. Germline V gives CDR1 LGHNA, CDR2 YSLEER. The trim removed 3 bases at V and 8 bases at J, leaving 15 bases unmatched. CDR3 protein: CASSQRQGEGNLEAFF. CDR3 nucleotide sequence: TGCGCCAGCAGCCAGCGACAGGGTGAAGGAAATCTGGAAGCTTTCTTT.

The chain links TRBV5-1 to TRBJ2-7; D might be TRBD2 (6 bases). The CDR3 loop spans 14 amino acids. CDR1 SGHRS and CDR2 YFSETQ come from the germline V gene. V was trimmed by 2 bases and J by 0 bases, leaving 9 bases between them. This CDR3 reads CASSLGGNSYEQYF. The DNA for the CDR3 is TGCGCCAGCAGCTTAGGAGGGAACTCCTACGAGCAGTACTTC.

V gene TRBV6-6 combines with J gene TRBJ2-7; 9 positions agree with TRBD1. The length of the CDR3 is 15 residues. Germline V gives CDR1 MNHNY, CDR2 SVGAGI (reference sequence). V was pared by 2 bases and J by 5 bases, with 7 bases of the junction left unmatched. The CDR3 region is CASSYPRQGGDEQYF. As DNA, the CDR3 is TGTGCCAGCAGTTACCCAAGACAGGGGGGCGACGAGCAGTACTTC.

J is TRBJ2-5 and V is TRBV5-4, with a tentative D call TRBD2 (6 bases). Germline V CDR1 and CDR2: SGHNT, YYREEE (reference sequence). V lost 8 bases, J lost 4 bases, and 12 bases lay in between. The CDR3 loop spans 12 amino acids. The CDR3 DNA reads as TGTGCCAGTAGCGGAGTTGGAGAGACCCAGTACTTC. Its translation is CASSGVGETQYF. The entire variable domain, with the rest obtained from reference TRBV5-4 and TRBJ2-5, is as follows: ETGVTQSPTHLIKTRGQQVTLRCSSQSGHNTVSWYQQALGQGPQFIFQYYREEENGRGNFPPRFSGLQFPNYSSELNVNALELDDSALYLCASSGVGETQYFGPGTRLLVL.

The CDR3 nucleotides are TGTGCCAGCAGTGAAGCGGCGGGGTATTATAATTCACCCCTCCACTTT. This gives the protein CASSEAAGYYNSPLHF. V and J are TRBV6-1 and TRBJ1-6, with no clear D. Germline V CDR1 and CDR2: MNHNS, SASEGT. Trimming cost V 0 bases and J 4 bases, with 10 bases left between them. The CDR3 spans 16 residues.

The V and J genes are TRBV7-3 and TRBJ2-3; TRBD2 matches at 8 bases. This CDR3 contains 16 residues. With 1 base clipped from V and 4 bases from J, the junction kept 7 bases outside the gene matches. CDR1 and CDR2 from the germline V gene are SGHTA and FQGTGA. CDR3 in amino acids: CASSLRGERGPDTQYF. For the CDR3, the DNA is TGTGCCAGCAGCTTAAGAGGGGAGCGGGGGCCAGATACGCAGTATTTT.

The chain employs TRBV5-1 and TRBJ2-2, with 11 positions matching TRBD2. There are 16 residues in the CDR3. The trim removed 2 bases at V and 5 bases at J, leaving 5 bases unmatched. Germline V gene lookup returns CDR1 SGHRS and CDR2 YFSETQ. CDR3 sequence reads: CASSFLAGGATGELFF. CDR3 nucleotide sequence: TGCGCCAGCAGCTTTCTAGCGGGAGGCGCTACCGGGGAGCTGTTTTTT. Supplemented by reference TRBV5-1 and TRBJ2-2, the full variable domain reads KAGVTQTPRYLIKTRGQQVTLSCSPISGHRSVSWYQQTPGQGLQFLFEYFSETQRNKGNFPGRFSGRQFSNSRSEMNVSTLELGDSALYLCASSFLAGGATGELFFGEGSRLTVL.

J is TRBJ2-5 and V is TRBV7-2, with 10 bases identical to TRBD2. Trimming at V came to 4 bases and at J to 4 bases, leaving 0 bases not matched to a gene. Germline V CDR1 and CDR2: SGHTA, FQGNSA. The CDR3 has 13 residues. This CDR3 reads CASSWTSGETQYF. CDR3 coding DNA: TGTGCCAGCAGCTGGACTAGCGGAGAGACCCAGTACTTC.

The rearrangement uses TRBV7-3 and TRBJ1-1, with 7 bases matching TRBD1. The V gene's germline CDR1 is SGHTA and CDR2 FQGTGA. Losses at the gene ends were 3 bases for V and 5 bases for J; bases not matched to a gene: 3. The CDR3 is 13 amino acids. CDR3 region: CASSFIQGTEAFF. CDR3 DNA: TGTGCCAGCAGCTTTATACAGGGGACTGAAGCTTTCTTT.

CDR3: CASSLVGTGGSGANVLTF. The CDR3 DNA reads as TGTGCCAGCAGCTTAGTGGGGACAGGGGGCTCGGGGGCCAACGTCCTGACTTTC. The chain recombines TRBV7-2 with TRBJ2-6; 12 bases fit TRBD1. This CDR3 region has 18 residues. Germline V gene lookup returns CDR1 SGHTA and CDR2 FQGNSA. Trimming at V came to 1 base and at J to 4 bases, leaving 5 bases not matched to a gene.